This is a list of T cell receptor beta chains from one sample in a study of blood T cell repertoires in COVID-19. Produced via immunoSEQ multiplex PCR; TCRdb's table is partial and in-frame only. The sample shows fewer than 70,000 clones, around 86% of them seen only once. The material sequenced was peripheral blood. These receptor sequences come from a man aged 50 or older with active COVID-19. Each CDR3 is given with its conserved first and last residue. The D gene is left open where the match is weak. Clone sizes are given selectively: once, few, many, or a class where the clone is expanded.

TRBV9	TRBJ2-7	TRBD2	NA	TGTGCCAGCAGCGTAGAGACTAGCGGGGCCTACGAGCAGTACTTC	CASSVETSGAYEQYF
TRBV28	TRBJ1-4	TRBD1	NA	TGTGCCAGCAGGTACCGGGACAGGGGTTCTAATGAAAAACTGTTTTTT	CASRYRDRGSNEKLFF
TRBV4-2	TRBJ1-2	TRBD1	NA	TGTGCCAGCAGCGACAGGACAGGGGGCACCTATGGCTACACCTTC	CASSDRTGGTYGYTF
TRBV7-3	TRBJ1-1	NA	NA	TGTGCCAGCAGCTTAAAAGGGGACACTGAAGCTTTCTTT	CASSLKGDTEAFF
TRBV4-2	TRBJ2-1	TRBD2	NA	TGTGCCAGCAGCCAAACTAGCGGACGCTACAATGAGCAGTTCTTC	CASSQTSGRYNEQFF
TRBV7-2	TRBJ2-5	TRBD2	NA	TGTGCCAGCAGCTTTTATTCAGCGGGAGGGGAAGAGACCCAGTACTTC	CASSFYSAGGEETQYF
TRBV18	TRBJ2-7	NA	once	TGTGCCAGCTCACCGTCGGTCTCCTACGAGCAGTACTTC	CASSPSVSYEQYF
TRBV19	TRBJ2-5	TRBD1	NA	TGTGCCAGTAGTGTAATACAGGGGGCGCGAAAGACCCAGTACTTC	CASSVIQGARKTQYF
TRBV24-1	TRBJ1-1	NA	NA	TGTGCCATTACCTCCAGGGAAAACACTGAAGCTTTCTTT	CAITSRENTEAFF
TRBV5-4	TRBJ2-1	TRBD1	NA	TGTGCCAGCAGTAGGGACAGGAGCTACAATGAGCAGTTCTTC	CASSRDRSYNEQFF
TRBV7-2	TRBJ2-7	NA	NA	TGTGCCAGCAGCTGGGGGACACTGAGCTCCTACGAGCAGTACTTC	CASSWGTLSSYEQYF
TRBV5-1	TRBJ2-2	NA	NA	TGCGCCAGCAAAGGGGACTCGAACACCGGGGAGCTGTTTTTT	CASKGDSNTGELFF
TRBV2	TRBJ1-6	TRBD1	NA	TGTGCCAGCAGTTTGGGACAGGGGTTGTCACCCCTCCACTTT	CASSLGQGLSPLHF
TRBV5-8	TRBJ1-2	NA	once	TGTGCCAGCAGCATCAGGGTGGGGTATGGCTACACCTTC	CASSIRVGYGYTF
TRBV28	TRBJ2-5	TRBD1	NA	TGTGCCAGCAGTGCCTTGATGAGAGGGGGCCCCCAGTACTTC	CASSALMRGGPQYF
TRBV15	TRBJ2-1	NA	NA	TGTGCCACCAGCAGGGGCGGGACGGCTAGCTCCTACAATGAGCAGTTCTTC	CATSRGGTASSYNEQFF
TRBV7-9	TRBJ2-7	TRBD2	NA	TGTGCCAGCAGCCCGGCTGGGGAGGGATTCTACGAGCAGTACTTC	CASSPAGEGFYEQYF
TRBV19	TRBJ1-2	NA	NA	TGTGCCAGTAGTATTCGAGGACAGCTCGTAGCTAACTATGGCTACACCTTC	CASSIRGQLVANYGYTF
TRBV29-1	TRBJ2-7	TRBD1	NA	TGCAGCGTCCAAACCGGGACAGCATACGAGCAGTACTTC	CSVQTGTAYEQYF
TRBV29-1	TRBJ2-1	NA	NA	TGCAGCGTTACCCGGGGGACCTACAATGAGCAGTTCTTC	CSVTRGTYNEQFF
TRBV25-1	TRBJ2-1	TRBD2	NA	TGTGCCAGCACAGAAGCGGGAGGGTCCTCCTACAATGAGCAGTTCTTC	CASTEAGGSSYNEQFF
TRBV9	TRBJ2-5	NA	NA	TGTGCCAGCAGCACTTTTGAGGAGACCCAGTACTTC	CASSTFEETQYF
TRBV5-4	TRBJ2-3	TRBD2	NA	TGTGCCAGCAGCTTGGGGGCCGGGACTAGCGGGAGATCAGATACGCAGTATTTT	CASSLGAGTSGRSDTQYF
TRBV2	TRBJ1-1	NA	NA	TGTGCCAGCAGTTACACAGAGAACACTGAAGCTTTCTTT	CASSYTENTEAFF
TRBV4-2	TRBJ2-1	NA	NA	TGTGCCAGCCAAGGGGGGGGCGGTTACAATGAGCAGTTCTTC	CASQGGGGYNEQFF
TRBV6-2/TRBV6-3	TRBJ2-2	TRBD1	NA	TGTGCCAGCAGTTTCCCGGACAGGGGCGCCGGGGAGCTGTTTTTT	CASSFPDRGAGELFF
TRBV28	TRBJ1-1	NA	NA	TGTGCCAGCAGTTTACGAGGGGGAGCTTTCTTT	CASSLRGGAFF
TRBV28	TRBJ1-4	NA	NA	TGTGCCAGCAGTACGCCTTTAGAGAAAAAACTGTTTTTT	CASSTPLEKKLFF
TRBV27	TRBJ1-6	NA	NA	TGTGCCAGCAGTTCCTTTCCCAGGGACTCCTATAATTCACCCCTCCACTTT	CASSSFPRDSYNSPLHF